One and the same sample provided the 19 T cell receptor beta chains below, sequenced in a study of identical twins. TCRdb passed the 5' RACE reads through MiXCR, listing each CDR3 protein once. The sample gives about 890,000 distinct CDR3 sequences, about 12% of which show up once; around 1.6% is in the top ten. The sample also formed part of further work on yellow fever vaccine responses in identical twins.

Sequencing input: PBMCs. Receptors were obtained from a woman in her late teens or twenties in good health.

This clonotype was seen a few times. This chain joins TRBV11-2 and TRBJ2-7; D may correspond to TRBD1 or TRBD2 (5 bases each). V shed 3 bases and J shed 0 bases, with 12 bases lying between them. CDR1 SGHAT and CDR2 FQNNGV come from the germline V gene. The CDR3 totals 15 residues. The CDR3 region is CASSFTRDASYEQYF. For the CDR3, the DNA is TGTGCCAGCAGCTTCACACGGGACGCCTCCTACGAGCAGTACTTC.

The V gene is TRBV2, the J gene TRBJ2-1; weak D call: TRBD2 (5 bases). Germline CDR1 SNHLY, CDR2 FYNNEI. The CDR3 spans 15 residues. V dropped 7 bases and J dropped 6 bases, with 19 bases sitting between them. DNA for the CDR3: TGTGCCAGCACCGGAGGAGGACCACCCTTCAATGAGCAGTTCTTC. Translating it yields CASTGGGPPFNEQFF.

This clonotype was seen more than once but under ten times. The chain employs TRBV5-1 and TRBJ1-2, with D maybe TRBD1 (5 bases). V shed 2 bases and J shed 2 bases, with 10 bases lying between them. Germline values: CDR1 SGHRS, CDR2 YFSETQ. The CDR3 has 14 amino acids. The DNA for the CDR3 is TGCGCCAGCAGCTTAGGGACGATCAACTATGGCTACACCTTC. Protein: CASSLGTINYGYTF.

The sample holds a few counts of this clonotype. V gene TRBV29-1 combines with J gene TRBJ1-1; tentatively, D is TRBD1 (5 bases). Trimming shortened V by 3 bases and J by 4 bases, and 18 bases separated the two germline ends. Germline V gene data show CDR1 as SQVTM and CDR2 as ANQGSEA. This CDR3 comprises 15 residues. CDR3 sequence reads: CSVEVGESLGTEAFF. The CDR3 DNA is TGCAGCGTTGAGGTAGGGGAATCGCTGGGCACTGAAGCTTTCTTT.

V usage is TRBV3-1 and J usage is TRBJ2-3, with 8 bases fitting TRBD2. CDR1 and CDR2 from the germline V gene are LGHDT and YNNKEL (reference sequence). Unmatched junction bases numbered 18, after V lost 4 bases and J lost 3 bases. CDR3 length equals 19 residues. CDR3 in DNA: TGTGCCAGCAGCCCCGACCCCTTTCAAGCGGGAGATGAGACAGATACGCAGTATTTT. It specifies CASSPDPFQAGDETDTQYF.

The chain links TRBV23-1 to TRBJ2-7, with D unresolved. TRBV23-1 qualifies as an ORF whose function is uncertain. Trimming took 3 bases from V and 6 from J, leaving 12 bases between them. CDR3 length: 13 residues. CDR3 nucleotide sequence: TGCGCCAGCAGTCAGGAGACATCGGGCGAGCAGTACTTC. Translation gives CASSQETSGEQYF.

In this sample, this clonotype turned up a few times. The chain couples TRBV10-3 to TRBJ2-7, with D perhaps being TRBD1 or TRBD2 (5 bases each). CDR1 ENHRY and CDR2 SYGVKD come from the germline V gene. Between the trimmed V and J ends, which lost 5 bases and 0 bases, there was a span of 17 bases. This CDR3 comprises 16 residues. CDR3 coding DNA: TGTGCCATCAGTCCCTCCGGGATGGGGGTCTCCTACGAGCAGTACTTC. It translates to CAISPSGMGVSYEQYF.

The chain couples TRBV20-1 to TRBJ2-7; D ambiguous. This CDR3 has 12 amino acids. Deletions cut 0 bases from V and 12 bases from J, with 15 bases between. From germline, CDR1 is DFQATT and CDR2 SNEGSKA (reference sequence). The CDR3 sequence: CSARDPDTKVYV. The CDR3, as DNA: TGCAGTGCTAGAGATCCCGACACCAAGGTGTACGTC.

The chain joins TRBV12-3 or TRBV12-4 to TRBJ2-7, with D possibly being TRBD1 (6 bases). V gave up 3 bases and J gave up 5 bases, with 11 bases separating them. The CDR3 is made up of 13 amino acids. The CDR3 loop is CASSLGYRDEQYV. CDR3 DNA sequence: TGTGCCAGCAGTTTGGGGTACAGGGACGAGCAGTACGTC.

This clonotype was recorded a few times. The CDR3: CASSGASGSGTGELFF. Here the CDR3 DNA reads TGTGCCAGTAGTGGGGCTAGCGGGAGTGGGACCGGGGAGCTGTTTTTT. This sequence joins TRBV19 and TRBJ2-2, with TRBD2 identical over 10 bases. Germline assignment: CDR1 LNHDA and CDR2 SQIVND (reference sequence). J was trimmed by 5 bases and V by 5 bases; bases with no gene match: 8. The CDR3 is made up of 16 amino acids.

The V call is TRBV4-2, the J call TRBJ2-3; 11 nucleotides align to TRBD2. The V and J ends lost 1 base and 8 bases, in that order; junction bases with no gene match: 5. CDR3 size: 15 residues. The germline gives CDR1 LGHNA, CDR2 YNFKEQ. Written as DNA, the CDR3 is TGTGCCAGCAGCCAAGGACTAGCGGGATGGGTTACGCAGTATTTT. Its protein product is CASSQGLAGWVTQYF.

The CDR3: CASSNYGLLETQYF. CDR3 DNA sequence: TGTGCCAGCAGCAATTACGGACTTTTGGAGACCCAGTACTTC. The genes are TRBV11-2 and TRBJ2-5; perhaps TRBD2 as D (5 bases). CDR1 SGHAT and CDR2 FQNNGV come from the germline V gene. The CDR3 has 14 amino acids. The ends were cut back, 5 bases at V and 5 bases at J, with 15 bases in the middle.

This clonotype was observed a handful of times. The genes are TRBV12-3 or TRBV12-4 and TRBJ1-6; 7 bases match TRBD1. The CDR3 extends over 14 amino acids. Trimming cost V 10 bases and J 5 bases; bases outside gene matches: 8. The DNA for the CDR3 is TGTGCCATTTCGCTCGGGACAGATAATTCACCCCTCCACTTT. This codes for CAISLGTDNSPLHF.

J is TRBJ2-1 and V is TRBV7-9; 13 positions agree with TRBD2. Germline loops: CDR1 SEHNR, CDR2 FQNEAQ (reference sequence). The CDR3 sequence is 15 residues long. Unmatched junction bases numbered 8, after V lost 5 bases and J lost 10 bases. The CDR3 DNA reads TGTGCCAGCAGCCCTACTAGCGGGAGGGCCGGGGAGCAGTTCTTC. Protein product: CASSPTSGRAGEQFF.

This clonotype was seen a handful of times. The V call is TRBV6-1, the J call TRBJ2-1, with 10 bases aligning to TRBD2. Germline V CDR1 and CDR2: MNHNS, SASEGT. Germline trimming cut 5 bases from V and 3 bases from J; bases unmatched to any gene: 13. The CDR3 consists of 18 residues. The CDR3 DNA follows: TGTGCCAGCAGTCCCCTAGCGGGAGTTCGAGGTGGCTACAATGAGCAGTTCTTC. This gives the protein CASSPLAGVRGGYNEQFF.

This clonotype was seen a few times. The CDR3 spells CASKNPHVAEAFF. The CDR3, as DNA: TGTGCCAGCAAGAACCCCCACGTCGCTGAAGCTTTCTTT. The chain is built from TRBV6-1 and TRBJ1-1, with D unclear. There are 13 residues in the CDR3. The V end lost 7 bases, the J end lost 6 bases, and 15 bases lay between the germline ends. Germline V gene lookup returns CDR1 MNHNS and CDR2 SASEGT.

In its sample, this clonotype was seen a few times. CDR3 residues: CASIDWRAEYF. In DNA, the CDR3 is TGTGCCAGCATAGATTGGAGGGCTGAGTATTTT. This chain links TRBV6-1 with TRBJ2-3; D is perhaps TRBD2 (6 bases). CDR1 is MNHNS and CDR2 is SASEGT in the germline V gene. V was shortened by 7 bases and J by 13 bases, with 15 bases between the two germline ends. CDR3 size: 11 residues.

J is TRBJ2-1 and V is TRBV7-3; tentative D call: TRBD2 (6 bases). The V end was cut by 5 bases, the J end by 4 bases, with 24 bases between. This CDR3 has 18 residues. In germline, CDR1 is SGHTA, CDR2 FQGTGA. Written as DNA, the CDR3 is TGTGCCAGCAGCCCAAAGGTGTGGGCGGGAATCAATTACAATGAGCAGTTCTTC. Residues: CASSPKVWAGINYNEQFF.

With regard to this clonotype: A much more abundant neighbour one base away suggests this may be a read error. CDR3 sequence (DNA): TGTACCAGCAGTTTTGGTGGGAACCCAACCGAGCAGTACTTC. Translating it yields CTSSFGGNPTEQYF. The rearrangement joins TRBV28 to TRBJ2-7; D is undetermined. Germline V gene data show CDR1 as MDHEN and CDR2 as SYDVKM. The CDR3 length is 14 residues.